The 25 T cell receptor beta chains below were found in one sample sequenced in a study of T cell responses to AZD1222 COVID-19 vaccine listed by TCRdb under 2021. According to the study, the label for this sample's time point signals: about 28 days (+/-7) after the second vaccine dose. The protocol used for the library was the immunoSEQ multiplex PCR assay. TCRdb holds this immuneACCESS table with in-frame rearrangements only. Some clones are missing; in checked studies, unresolved V genes explain under half, and the rest has no known cause. This sample comprises 70,000 to 95,000 clones, 85% to 90% of them detected only once. The biggest ten clones account for over 1.1% of the sample. Sequencing used peripheral blood, obtained 28 days after the second AZD1222 dose. All receptors come from an adult who received the AZD1222 COVID-19 vaccine.

The chain has TRBV7-8 and TRBJ2-7, with D unclear. The germline V gene encodes CDR1 SGHVS and CDR2 FQNEAQ. This CDR3 has 14 amino acids. Trimming shortened V by 5 bases and J by 2 bases, and 13 bases separated the two germline ends. CDR3 sequence (DNA): TGTGCCAGCAGCCGAGGTGGCGGAGCCTACGAGCAGTACTTC. The encoded protein is CASSRGGGAYEQYF.

The chain links TRBV27 to TRBJ2-3; D may correspond to TRBD1 or TRBD2 (6 bases each). Trimming took off 6 bases at V and 0 bases at J, with 22 bases between the two ends. The CDR3 has 18 amino acids. Germline CDR1 is MNHEY and CDR2 is SMNVEV (reference sequence). The CDR3 coding sequence is TGTGCCAGCAGCCCGCCCTACGGTGGGGGGCTTAGCACAGATACGCAGTATTTT. It translates to CASSPPYGGGLSTDTQYF.

The chain couples TRBV28 to TRBJ1-4; possibly TRBD1 for D (5 bases). Germline V gene sequence: CDR1 MDHEN, CDR2 SYDVKM. V was clipped by 8 bases and J by 1 base, with 11 bases between them. The CDR3 has 14 amino acids. DNA for the CDR3: TGTGCCAGCCTAGAGGGGCAAACTAATGAAAAACTGTTTTTT. Amino acids: CASLEGQTNEKLFF.

The V call is TRBV6-5, the J call TRBJ1-1; D remains ambiguous. This CDR3 region has 13 residues. V dropped 6 bases and J dropped 0 bases, with 8 bases sitting between them. Germline CDR1 reads MNHEY; CDR2 reads SVGAGI. The CDR3 sequence is CASSQPMNTEAFF. The CDR3 DNA is TGTGCCAGCAGCCAACCAATGAACACTGAAGCTTTCTTT.

V and J are TRBV15 and TRBJ1-3, with D uncertain. The CDR3 has 13 residues. V was trimmed by 6 bases and J by 0 bases, leaving 6 bases between them. In germline, CDR1 is LNHNV, CDR2 YYDKDF (reference sequence). The CDR3 loop is CATRRASGNTIYF. The CDR3 nucleotides read TGTGCCACCAGGCGCGCCTCTGGAAACACCATATATTTT.

The chain couples TRBV6-6 to TRBJ2-7; 8 nucleotides match TRBD1. The germline CDR1 and CDR2 sequences are MNHNY and SVGAGI (reference sequence). V lost 10 bases and J lost 0; bases outside the gene matches: 8. This CDR3 has 14 amino acids. CDR3 sequence (DNA): TGTGCCACGCTGTCAGGGGGCGCCTCCTACGAGCAGTACTTC. Residues: CATLSGGASYEQYF.

The genes are TRBV4-1 and TRBJ2-7; D is perhaps TRBD1 (5 bases). Trimming shortened V by 3 bases and J by 4 bases, and 19 bases separated the two germline ends. The CDR3 has 16 residues. Germline assignment: CDR1 MGHRA and CDR2 YSYEKL. For the CDR3, the DNA is TGCGCCAGCAGCCATCCCAGCAGGACAAGATGGTACGAGCAGTACTTC. Protein product: CASSHPSRTRWYEQYF.

This chain links TRBV7-3 with TRBJ2-2, with TRBD1 identical over 10 bases. Trimming removed 5 bases from V and 2 bases from J; junction bases left unmatched: 5. This CDR3 comprises 16 residues. Germline CDR1 is SGHTA and CDR2 is FQGTGA. The chain's CDR3 is CASSAGTGVNTGELFF. Here the CDR3 DNA reads TGTGCCAGCAGCGCCGGGACAGGGGTCAACACCGGGGAGCTGTTTTTT. The whole variable domain, filled in from reference TRBV7-3 and TRBJ2-2, reads GAGVSQTPSNKVTEKGKYVELRCDPISGHTALYWYRQSLGQGPEFLIYFQGTGAADDSGLPNDRFFAVRPEGSVSTLKIQRTERGDSAVYLCASSAGTGVNTGELFFGEGSRLTVL.

The rearrangement links TRBV28 to TRBJ1-2; D unclear. The germline gives CDR1 MDHEN, CDR2 SYDVKM. Trimming cost V 7 bases and J 8 bases, with 11 bases left between them. The CDR3 is 11 amino acids. In DNA form, the CDR3 reads TGTGCCAGCACCAACGGGCGAGGCTACACCTTC. Protein: CASTNGRGYTF.

Here the CDR3 reads CASSAWGTSGYNEQFF. The CDR3 coding sequence is TGTGCCAGCAGCGCCTGGGGGACTAGCGGGTACAATGAGCAGTTCTTC. V and J are TRBV9 and TRBJ2-1; TRBD2 aligns across 12 bases. Germline values: CDR1 SGDLS, CDR2 YYNGEE. Trimming at V came to 3 bases and at J to 4 bases, leaving 5 bases not matched to a gene. This CDR3 region has 16 residues.

This clone has just a few counts. The chain employs TRBV30 and TRBJ1-6; D is uncertain. With 5 bases removed from V and 9 bases from J, the gap between germline ends came to 14 bases. The germline CDR1 and CDR2 sequences are GTSNPN and SVGIG (reference sequence). The CDR3 is 13 residues long. The CDR3 loop is CAWHGQPSSPLHF. Written as DNA, the CDR3 is TGTGCCTGGCACGGCCAGCCTAGTTCACCCCTCCACTTT.

The chain combines TRBV11-3 with TRBJ2-2; unclear D gene. The CDR3 spans 13 residues. Trimming left V 2 bases short and J 4 bases short, with 5 bases between. From germline, CDR1 is SGHNT and CDR2 YENEEA. The CDR3 region has the DNA TGTGCCAGCAGCTTATCGAGCACCGGGGAGCTGTTTTTT. It yields the protein CASSLSSTGELFF.

The chain has TRBV6-5 and TRBJ1-1; TRBD1 aligns across 7 bases. V lost 7 bases to trimming and J lost 1 base; unmatched junction nucleotides: 6. This CDR3 spans 14 amino acids. Looked up from germline, CDR1 is MNHEY and CDR2 is SVGAGI. The CDR3 reads CASTLDRANTEAFF. Here the CDR3 DNA reads TGTGCCAGCACCCTTGACAGGGCGAACACTGAAGCTTTCTTT.

The CDR3 bases are TGTGCCAGCAGTCTCAACGGACAGGGGAACGAGCAGTACTTC. Residues: CASSLNGQGNEQYF. The chain combines TRBV28 with TRBJ2-7; TRBD1 matches 9 bases. V lost 5 bases, J lost 5 bases, and 7 bases stayed unmatched. CDR3 length: 14 residues. The V gene's germline CDR1 is MDHEN and CDR2 SYDVKM.

This sequence joins TRBV28 and TRBJ1-6; 10 bases fit TRBD1. The germline gives CDR1 MDHEN, CDR2 SYDVKM. This CDR3 comprises 15 residues. V lost 11 bases, J lost 8 bases, and 12 bases stayed unmatched. The chain's CDR3 is CAAMPPGTGDSPLHF. The DNA of the CDR3 is TGTGCCGCCATGCCCCCCGGGACAGGGGATTCACCCCTCCACTTT. The full variable domain, its missing parts supplied by reference TRBV28 and TRBJ1-6, is DVKVTQSSRYLVKRTGEKVFLECVQDMDHENMFWYRQDPGLGLRLIYFSYDVKMKEKGDIPEGYSVSREKKERFSLILESASTNQTSMYLCAAMPPGTGDSPLHFGNGTRLTVT.

The table lists this clone with a count of one. This specimen includes other DNA sequences encoding the same CDR3. The rearrangement links TRBV18 to TRBJ2-3; D remains ambiguous. There are 14 residues in the CDR3. Trimming took 2 bases from V and 0 from J, leaving 6 bases between them. CDR1 is KGHSH and CDR2 is LQKENI in the germline V gene. CDR3 protein: CASSPGRSTDTQYF. CDR3 coding DNA: TGTGCCAGCTCACCAGGGCGGAGCACAGATACGCAGTATTTT. The full variable domain, in which reference TRBV18 and TRBJ2-3 provide the parts outside the CDR3, is NAGVMQNPRHLVRRRGQEARLRCSPMKGHSHVYWYRQLPEEGLKFMVYLQKENIIDESGMPKERFSAEFPKEGPSILRIQQVVRGDSAAYFCASSPGRSTDTQYFGPGTRLTVL.

This sequence joins TRBV7-9 and TRBJ1-3; TRBD1 might be the D (5 bases). The ends were cut back, 3 bases at V and 0 bases at J, with 9 bases in the middle. Germline V gene data show CDR1 as SEHNR and CDR2 as FQNEAQ (reference sequence). The CDR3 has 15 amino acids. CDR3 nucleotide sequence: TGTGCCAGCAGCTTTTCGGGGCTCTCTGGAAACACCATATATTTT. Translated, it gives CASSFSGLSGNTIYF.

The chain recombines TRBV5-3 with TRBJ2-2, with a tentative D call TRBD1 (6 bases). TRBV5-3 has ORF status, its function being uncertain. This CDR3 has 14 amino acids. Trimming stripped 4 bases from V and 5 bases from J, with 12 bases between. The DNA of the CDR3 is TGTGCCAGAAGCCCACAGGGCTTGACCGGGGAGCTGTTTTTT. This gives the protein CARSPQGLTGELFF.

The chain uses TRBV6-2 or TRBV6-3 and TRBJ2-6; D is unresolved. This CDR3 is built from 17 residues. The germline V gene encodes CDR1 MNHEY and CDR2 SVGEGT. V was pared by 5 bases and J by 1 base, with 15 bases between. In DNA form, the CDR3 reads TGTGCCAGCAGTCCCTCCTCGGGTCTTTCTGGGGCCAACGTCCTGACTTTC. This codes for CASSPSSGLSGANVLTF.

CDR3 sequence: CAISTQGVHEQYF. CDR3 coding DNA: TGTGCCATCAGTACTCAGGGTGTCCACGAGCAGTACTTC. V gene TRBV10-3 combines with J gene TRBJ2-7; perhaps TRBD1 as D (5 bases). The CDR3 covers 13 residues. The germline CDR1 and CDR2 sequences are ENHRY and SYGVKD. Trimming pared 5 bases from V and 5 bases from J, leaving 13 bases between.

The chain uses TRBV7-8 and TRBJ2-7; D not resolved. This CDR3 contains 12 residues. From germline, CDR1 is SGHVS and CDR2 FQNEAQ. V was pared by 5 bases and J by 4 bases, with 9 bases between. CDR3 in amino acids: CASSRSAYEQYF. DNA for the CDR3: TGTGCCAGCAGCCGTTCGGCTTACGAGCAGTACTTC.

This chain links TRBV2 with TRBJ1-2; no clear D. Germline values: CDR1 SNHLY, CDR2 FYNNEI. Between the trimmed V and J ends, which lost 1 base and 3 bases, there was a span of 3 bases. CDR3 length: 12 residues. The CDR3 here is CASSEGDYGYTF. CDR3 sequence (DNA): TGTGCCAGCAGTGAAGGTGACTATGGCTACACCTTC.

J is TRBJ2-5 and V is TRBV7-9; D perhaps matches TRBD1 (6 bases). V was shortened by 3 bases and J by 5 bases, with 13 bases between the two germline ends. The CDR3 loop spans 14 amino acids. CDR1 and CDR2 (germline): SEHNR, FQNEAQ (reference sequence). Here the CDR3 DNA reads TGTGCCAGCAGCTTTACAGGGTCGGGCGAGACCCAGTACTTC. Its protein product is CASSFTGSGETQYF.

The chain has TRBV5-8 and TRBJ1-2; 8 bases align to TRBD1. Germline V gene data show CDR1 as SGHTS and CDR2 as YDEGEE. The V segment lost 4 bases and the J segment 3 bases; nucleotides outside the gene matches: 8. CDR3 length equals 15 residues. Here the CDR3 reads CASSARPGQDYGYTF. The CDR3 nucleotides read TGTGCCAGCAGCGCCCGACCGGGACAGGACTATGGCTACACCTTC.

The chain has TRBV4-2 and TRBJ1-1; no firm D call. V lost 0 bases to trimming and J lost 1 base, with 9 bases between them. Germline V gene data show CDR1 as LGHNA and CDR2 as YNFKEQ. CDR3 length: 15 residues. The CDR3 region is CASSQEWQPNTEAFF. The CDR3 bases are TGTGCCAGCAGCCAAGAATGGCAGCCGAACACTGAAGCTTTCTTT.